This T cell receptor beta chain is from a study of T cells after yellow fever vaccination. Study-level information: Preparation of fractions with low cell numbers was performed using SMART-Seq v4 Ultra Low Input. Study results and limitations: Although most clonotypes did not, a small share appeared in both CD4 and CD8 compartments.

V lost 3 bases and J lost 2, with 7 bases in between. This CDR3 contains 13 residues. In germline, CDR1 is SGHVS, CDR2 FQNEAQ. Conversion of TCR transcripts into cDNA relied on 5'RACE template switching, which added a universal primer site and UMIs. TCRdb fed the 5' RACE reads into MiXCR, producing one record per CDR3 protein. The sample has around 25,000 distinct CDR3 sequences, 3.4% seen once. This clonotype was picked up many times. Specimen: PBMCs, either bulk or a sorted T-cell subset (CD4+, CD8+, memory, or dextramer-sorted; not recorded which), collected about 49 days after the first yellow fever vaccination. The receptor's source is a young man who received the YFV17D yellow fever vaccine. The J gene is TRBJ2-5, the V gene TRBV7-8; D gene unclear. The CDR3 bases are TGTGCCAGCAGCTTCGGCGAACAAGAGACCCAGTACTTC. Protein: CASSFGEQETQYF.